A selection of T cell receptor beta chains follows, all from one sample in a study of T cell clonotyping in hematopoietic cell transplantation. Here immunoSEQ multiplex PCR was the method, and the copy in TCRdb shows in-frame clones only, minus some. The data contain 50,000 or so clones, roughly 80% of them singletons. This specimen was peripheral blood mononuclear cells, taken before stem cell transplant. The receptors were sampled from a man in his 60s with myelodysplastic syndrome. Some clones in this sample may be carry-over from other donors' samples. CDR3s include the opening cysteine and the closing phenylalanine or tryptophan. Each record gives: V gene, clone size, D gene, CDR3 protein. D genes are given only for firm matches. The size of a clone is reported for some rows only, either as once, few or many, or as a class for expanded clones.

>TRBV7-2|-|TRBD1
CASSLVTGVTDTQYF
>TRBV4-3|-|-
CASSQDPRTDTQYF
>TRBV2|-|TRBD1
CASSEDSSGTGVRPLHF
>TRBV6-5|-|TRBD1
CASRKGQANNQPQHF
>TRBV11-2|-|TRBD1
CASSPRVGDRVGAKNIQYF
>TRBV5-1|few|TRBD1
CASSLSLGQAYGYTF
>TRBV10-3|-|-
CAIRGGGRDEQYF
>TRBV4-1|once|-
CASSQDEAWNTEAFF
>TRBV6-5|-|TRBD1
CASSGQGTIQETQYF
>TRBV30|-|TRBD2
CAWSAGLAGDTDTQYF
>TRBV6-5|once|TRBD1
CASSYFGQGGHEQYF